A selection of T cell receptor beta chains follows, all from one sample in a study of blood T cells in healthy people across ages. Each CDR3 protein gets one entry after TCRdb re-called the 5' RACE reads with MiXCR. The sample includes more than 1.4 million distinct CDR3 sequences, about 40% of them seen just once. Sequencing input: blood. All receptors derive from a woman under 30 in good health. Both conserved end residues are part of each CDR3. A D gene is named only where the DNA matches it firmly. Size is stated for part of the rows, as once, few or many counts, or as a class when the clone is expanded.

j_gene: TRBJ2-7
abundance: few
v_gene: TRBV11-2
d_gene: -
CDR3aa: CASSAHPGEQYF
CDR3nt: TGTGCCAGCAGCGCCCATCCCGGCGAGCAGTACTTC

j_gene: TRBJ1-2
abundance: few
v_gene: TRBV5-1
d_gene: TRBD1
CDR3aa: CASSLTTGAEGYTF
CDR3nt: TGCGCCAGCAGCTTGACCACAGGGGCCGAAGGCTACACCTTC

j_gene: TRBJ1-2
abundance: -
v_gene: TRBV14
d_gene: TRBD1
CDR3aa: CASNQVGGTGFSGYTF
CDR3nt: TGTGCCAGCAACCAAGTCGGCGGGACAGGGTTTTCTGGCTACACCTTC

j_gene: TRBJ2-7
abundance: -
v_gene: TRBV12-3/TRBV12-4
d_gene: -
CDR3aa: CASSWKGPSYEQYF
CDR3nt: TGTGCCAGCAGTTGGAAGGGGCCCTCCTACGAGCAGTACTTC

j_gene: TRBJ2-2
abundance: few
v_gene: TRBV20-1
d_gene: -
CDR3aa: CSASKGYLHTGELFF
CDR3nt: TGCAGTGCTAGTAAAGGGTACCTTCACACCGGGGAGCTGTTTTTT

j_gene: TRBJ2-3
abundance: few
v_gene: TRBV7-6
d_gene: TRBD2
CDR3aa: CASSLTRTSGVDTQYF
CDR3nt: TGTGCCAGCAGCTTAACCCGGACTAGCGGGGTGGATACGCAGTATTTT

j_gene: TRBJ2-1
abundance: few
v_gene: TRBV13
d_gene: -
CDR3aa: CASSLGRGVLNEQFF
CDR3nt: TGTGCCAGCAGCTTAGGACGAGGAGTTTTAAATGAGCAGTTCTTC

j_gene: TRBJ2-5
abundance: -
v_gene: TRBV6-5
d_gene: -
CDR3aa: CASSYRPGVQETQYF
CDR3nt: TGTGCCAGCAGTTACCGTCCGGGTGTCCAAGAGACCCAGTACTTC

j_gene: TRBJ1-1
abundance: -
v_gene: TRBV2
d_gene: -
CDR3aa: CASSYGLNTEAFF
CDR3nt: TGTGCCAGCAGTTACGGCTTGAACACTGAAGCTTTCTTT

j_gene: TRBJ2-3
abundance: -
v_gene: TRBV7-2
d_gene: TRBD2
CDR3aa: CASSLAAASGRTDTQYF
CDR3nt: TGTGCCAGCAGCTTAGCAGCGGCTAGCGGCCGCACAGATACGCAGTATTTT

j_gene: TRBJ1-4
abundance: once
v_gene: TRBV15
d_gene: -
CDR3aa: CATSPDRTTNEKLFF
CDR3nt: TGTGCCACCAGTCCCGACAGGACCACTAATGAAAAACTGTTTTTT

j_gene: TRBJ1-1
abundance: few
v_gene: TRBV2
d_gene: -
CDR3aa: CASSTGSYAEAFF
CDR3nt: TGTGCCAGCAGTACAGGGTCATACGCTGAAGCTTTCTTT

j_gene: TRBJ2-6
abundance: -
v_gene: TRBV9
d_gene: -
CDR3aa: CASSVRHRAGANVLTF
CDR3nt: TGTGCCAGCAGCGTTCGACACAGGGCTGGGGCCAACGTCCTGACTTTC

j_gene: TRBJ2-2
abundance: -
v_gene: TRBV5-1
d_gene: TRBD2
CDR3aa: CASSLLAGGPGNTGELFF
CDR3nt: TGCGCCAGCAGCTTGTTGGCGGGAGGGCCGGGAAACACCGGGGAGCTGTTTTTT

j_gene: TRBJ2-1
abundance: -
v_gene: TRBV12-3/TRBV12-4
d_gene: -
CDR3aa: CTSSLAGGLSGDEQFF
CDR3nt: TGTACCAGCAGTTTAGCCGGGGGCCTCTCGGGTGATGAGCAGTTCTTC

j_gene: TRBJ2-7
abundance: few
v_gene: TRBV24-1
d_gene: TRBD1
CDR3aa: CATSDSRTGTGKNEQYF
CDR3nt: TGTGCCACCAGTGATTCGAGGACCGGGACAGGAAAGAACGAGCAGTACTTC

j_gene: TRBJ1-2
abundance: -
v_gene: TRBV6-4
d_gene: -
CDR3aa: CASSTGLGGHTF
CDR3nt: TGTGCCAGCAGCACAGGGCTCGGAGGCCACACCTTC

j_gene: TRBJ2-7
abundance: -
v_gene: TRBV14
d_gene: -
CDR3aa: CASSQVRSRTHCEQYF
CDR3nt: TGTGCCAGCAGCCAAGTGAGGTCCAGAACGCACTGCGAGCAGTACTTC

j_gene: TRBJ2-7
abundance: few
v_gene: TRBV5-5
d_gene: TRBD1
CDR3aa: CASRLSTGGPYEQYF
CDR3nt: TGTGCCAGCAGACTTTCGACAGGGGGGCCCTACGAGCAGTACTTC

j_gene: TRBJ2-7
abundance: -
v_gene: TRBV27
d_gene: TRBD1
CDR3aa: CASSVLTGGDDEQYF
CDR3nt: TGTGCCAGCAGTGTCCTAACAGGGGGCGACGACGAGCAGTACTTC

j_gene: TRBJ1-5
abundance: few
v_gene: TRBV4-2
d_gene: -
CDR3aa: CASSQVLQGDQPQHF
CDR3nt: TGTGCCAGCAGCCAAGTATTGCAGGGCGATCAGCCCCAGCATTTT

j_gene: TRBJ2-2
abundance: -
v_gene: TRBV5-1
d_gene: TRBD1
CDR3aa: CASSLAGQGGFTGELFF
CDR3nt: TGCGCCAGCAGCTTGGCCGGACAGGGGGGATTTACCGGGGAGCTGTTTTTT

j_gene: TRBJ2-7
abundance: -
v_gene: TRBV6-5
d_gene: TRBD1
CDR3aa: CATRTGSYEQYF
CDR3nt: TGTGCCACTAGGACAGGCTCCTACGAGCAGTATTTC